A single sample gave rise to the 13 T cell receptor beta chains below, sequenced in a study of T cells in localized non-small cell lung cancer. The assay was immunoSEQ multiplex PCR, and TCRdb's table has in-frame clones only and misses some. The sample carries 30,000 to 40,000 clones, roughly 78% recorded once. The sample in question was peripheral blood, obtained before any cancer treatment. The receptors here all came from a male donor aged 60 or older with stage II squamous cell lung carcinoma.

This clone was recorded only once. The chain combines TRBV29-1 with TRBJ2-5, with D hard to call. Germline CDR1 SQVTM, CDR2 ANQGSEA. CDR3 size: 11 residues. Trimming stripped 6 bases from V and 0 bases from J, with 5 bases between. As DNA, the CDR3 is TGCAGCGTCAGGTACCAAGAGACCCAGTACTTC. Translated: CSVRYQETQYF.

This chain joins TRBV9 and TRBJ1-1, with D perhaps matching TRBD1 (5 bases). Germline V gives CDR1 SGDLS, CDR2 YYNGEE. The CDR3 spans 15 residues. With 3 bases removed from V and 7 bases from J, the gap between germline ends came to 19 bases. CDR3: CASSGAQASGVEAFF. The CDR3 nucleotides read TGTGCCAGCAGCGGAGCCCAGGCATCGGGGGTTGAAGCTTTCTTT.

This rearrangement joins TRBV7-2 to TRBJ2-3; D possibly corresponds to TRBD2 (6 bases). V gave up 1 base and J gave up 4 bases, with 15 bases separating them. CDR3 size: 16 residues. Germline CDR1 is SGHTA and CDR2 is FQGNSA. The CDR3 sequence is CASSLGQGGAADTQYF. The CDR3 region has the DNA TGTGCCAGCAGCTTAGGCCAGGGAGGAGCGGCAGATACGCAGTATTTT. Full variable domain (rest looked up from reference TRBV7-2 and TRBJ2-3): GAGVSQSPSNKVTEKGKDVELRCDPISGHTALYWYRQSLGQGLEFLIYFQGNSAPDKSGLPSDRFSAERTGGSVSTLTIQRTQQEDSAVYLCASSLGQGGAADTQYFGPGTRLTVL.

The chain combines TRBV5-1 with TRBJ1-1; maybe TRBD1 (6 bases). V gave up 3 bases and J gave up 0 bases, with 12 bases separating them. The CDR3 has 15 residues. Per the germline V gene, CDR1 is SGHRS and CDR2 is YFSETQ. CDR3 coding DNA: TGCGCCAGCAGCTCGGACAGTGAAATGAACACTGAAGCTTTCTTT. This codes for CASSSDSEMNTEAFF.

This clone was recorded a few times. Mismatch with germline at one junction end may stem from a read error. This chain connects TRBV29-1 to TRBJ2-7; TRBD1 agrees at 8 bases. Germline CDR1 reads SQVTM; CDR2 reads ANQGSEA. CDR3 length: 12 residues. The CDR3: CSVEGRQTGGNF. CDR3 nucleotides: TGCAGCGTTGAGGGCCGCCAAACAGGGGGGAACTTC.

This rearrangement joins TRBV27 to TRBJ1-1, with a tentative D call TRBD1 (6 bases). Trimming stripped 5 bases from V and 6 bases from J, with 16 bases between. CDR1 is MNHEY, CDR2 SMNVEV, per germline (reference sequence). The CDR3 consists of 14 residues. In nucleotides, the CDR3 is TGTGCCAGCAGTCGTGGCCAGGGGAAATCTGAAGCTTTCTTT. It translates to CASSRGQGKSEAFF.

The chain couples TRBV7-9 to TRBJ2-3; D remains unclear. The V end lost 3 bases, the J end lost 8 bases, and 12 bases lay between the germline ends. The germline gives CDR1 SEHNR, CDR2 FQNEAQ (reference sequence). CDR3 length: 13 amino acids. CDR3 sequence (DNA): TGTGCCAGCAGCTTTAATTCCTTAGGTACGCAGTATTTT. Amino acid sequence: CASSFNSLGTQYF.

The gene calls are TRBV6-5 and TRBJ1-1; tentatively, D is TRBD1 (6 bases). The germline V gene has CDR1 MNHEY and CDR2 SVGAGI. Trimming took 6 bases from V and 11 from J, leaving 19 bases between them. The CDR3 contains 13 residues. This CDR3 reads CASRSGTPAKAFF. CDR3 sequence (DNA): TGTGCCAGCAGGTCCGGGACACCCGCGAAGGCTTTCTTT.

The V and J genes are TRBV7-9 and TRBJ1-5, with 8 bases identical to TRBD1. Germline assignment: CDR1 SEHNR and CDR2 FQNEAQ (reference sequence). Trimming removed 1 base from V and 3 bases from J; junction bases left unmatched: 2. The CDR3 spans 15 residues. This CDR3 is CASSLGTGPNQPQHF. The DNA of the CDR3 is TGTGCCAGCAGCTTAGGGACAGGGCCCAATCAGCCCCAGCATTTT. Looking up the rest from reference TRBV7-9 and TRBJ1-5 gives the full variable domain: DTGVSQNPRHKITKRGQNVTFRCDPISEHNRLYWYRQTLGQGPEFLTYFQNEAQLEKSRLLSDRFSAERPKGSFSTLEIQRTEQGDSAMYLCASSLGTGPNQPQHFGDGTRLSIL.

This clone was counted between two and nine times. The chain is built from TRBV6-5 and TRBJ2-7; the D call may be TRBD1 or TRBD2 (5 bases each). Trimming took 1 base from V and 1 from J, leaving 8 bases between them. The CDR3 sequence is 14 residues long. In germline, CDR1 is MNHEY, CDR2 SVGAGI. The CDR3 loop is CASSYYGTSYEQYF. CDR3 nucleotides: TGTGCCAGCAGTTACTACGGGACGTCCTACGAGCAGTACTTC.

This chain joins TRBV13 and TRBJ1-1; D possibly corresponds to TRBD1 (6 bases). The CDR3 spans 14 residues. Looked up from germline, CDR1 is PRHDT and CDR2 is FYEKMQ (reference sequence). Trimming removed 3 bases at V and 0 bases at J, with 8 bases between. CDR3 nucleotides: TGTGCCAGCAGCTTCGGACAGATGAACACTGAAGCTTTCTTT. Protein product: CASSFGQMNTEAFF.

In DNA form, the CDR3 reads TGTGCCAGTAGTTTCACAGGGATAGCAGATACGCAGTATTTT. Protein product: CASSFTGIADTQYF. V and J are TRBV19 and TRBJ2-3; a weak D match, TRBD1 (6 bases). In germline, CDR1 is LNHDA, CDR2 SQIVND (reference sequence). Trimming took off 5 bases at V and 4 bases at J, with 13 bases between the two ends. This CDR3 spans 14 amino acids.

The CDR3 sequence: CASWGLGNTGELFF. DNA for the CDR3: TGTGCCAGCTGGGGACTAGGGAACACCGGGGAGCTGTTTTTT. The chain links TRBV2 to TRBJ2-2, with 8 bases that match TRBD2. This CDR3 has 14 residues. Germline assignment: CDR1 SNHLY and CDR2 FYNNEI. The V segment lost 8 bases and the J segment 1 base; nucleotides outside the gene matches: 3.